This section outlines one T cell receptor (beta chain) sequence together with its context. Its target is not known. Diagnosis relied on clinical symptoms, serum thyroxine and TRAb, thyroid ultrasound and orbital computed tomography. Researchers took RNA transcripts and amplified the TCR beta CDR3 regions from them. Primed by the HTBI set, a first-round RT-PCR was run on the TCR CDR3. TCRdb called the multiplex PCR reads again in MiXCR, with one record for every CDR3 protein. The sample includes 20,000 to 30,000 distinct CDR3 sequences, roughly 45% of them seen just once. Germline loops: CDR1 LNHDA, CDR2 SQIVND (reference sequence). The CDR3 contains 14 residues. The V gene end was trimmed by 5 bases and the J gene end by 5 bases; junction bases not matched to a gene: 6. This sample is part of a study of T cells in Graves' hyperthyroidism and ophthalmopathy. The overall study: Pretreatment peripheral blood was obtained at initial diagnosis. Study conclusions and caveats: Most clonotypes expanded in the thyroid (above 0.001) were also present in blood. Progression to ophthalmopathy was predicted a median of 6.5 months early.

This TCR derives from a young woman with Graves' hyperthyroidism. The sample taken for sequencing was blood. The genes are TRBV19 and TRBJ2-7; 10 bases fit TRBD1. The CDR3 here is CASSLTTGGHEQYF. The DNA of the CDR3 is TGTGCCAGTAGTCTTACGACAGGGGGCCACGAGCAGTACTTC.